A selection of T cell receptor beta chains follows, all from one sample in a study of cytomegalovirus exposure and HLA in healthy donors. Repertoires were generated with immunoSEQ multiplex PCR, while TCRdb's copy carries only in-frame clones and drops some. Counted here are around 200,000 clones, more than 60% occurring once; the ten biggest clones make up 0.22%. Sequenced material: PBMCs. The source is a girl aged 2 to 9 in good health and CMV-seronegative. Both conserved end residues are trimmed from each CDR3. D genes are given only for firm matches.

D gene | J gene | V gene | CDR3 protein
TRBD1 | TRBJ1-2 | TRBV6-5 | ASSRGQGAYGYT
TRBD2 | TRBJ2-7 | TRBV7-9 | ASSLGTSGIPYEQY
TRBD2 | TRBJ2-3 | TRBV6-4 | ASSDGAGADTQY
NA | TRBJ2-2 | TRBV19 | ATAGEAGELF
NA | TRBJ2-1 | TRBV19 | ASSTTWGTHNEQF
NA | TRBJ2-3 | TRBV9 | ASSVGPDSTTDTQY
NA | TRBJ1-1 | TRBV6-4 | ASRQRESTEAF
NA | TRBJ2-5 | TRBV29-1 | SVETGLGQETQY
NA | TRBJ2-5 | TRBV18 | ASSLPGAETQY
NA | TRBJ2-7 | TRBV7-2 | ASSFSYSYEQY
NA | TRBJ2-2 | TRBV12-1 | ASSPSGIGNTGELF
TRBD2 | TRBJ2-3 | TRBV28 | ASSPSSGGAKDTQY
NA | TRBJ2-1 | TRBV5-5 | ASSFDYDPVGWDEQF
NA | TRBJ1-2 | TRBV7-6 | ASSLNLNVGGNYGYT
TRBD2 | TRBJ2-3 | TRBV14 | ASSQTGLAGDTQY
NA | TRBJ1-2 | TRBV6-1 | ASGGGPLYGYT
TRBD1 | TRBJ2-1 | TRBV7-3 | ASSLTLRWDSLI
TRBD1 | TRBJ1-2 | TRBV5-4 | ASSPPTGEHYGYT
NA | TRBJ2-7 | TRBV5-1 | ASSFLGVPVGEQY
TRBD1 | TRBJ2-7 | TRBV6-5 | ASSYPGTATYEQY
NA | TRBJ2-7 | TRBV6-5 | ASRDSSYEQY
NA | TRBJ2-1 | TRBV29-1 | SVVRQEAGWGF